The clone carrying this T cell receptor (beta chain) was picked up many times. These data originate in a study of T-cell reconstitution after alpha-beta-depleted transplantation in children. CDR1 SGHAT and CDR2 FQNNGV come from the germline V gene. Trimming shortened V by 0 bases and J by 4 bases, and 12 bases separated the two germline ends. The CDR3 is 15 amino acids. During its preparation, the TCRbeta library received unique molecular identifiers. In TCRdb, the PCR reads were re-called with MiXCR into one record per CDR3 protein. This table holds 440,000 or so distinct CDR3 sequences, around two fifths found once.

The receptor comes from a girl under 10 years old with aplastic anemia, due to receive a stem cell transplant. Sample: PBMCs, taken before TCRalphabeta/CD19-depleted stem cell transplant. The chain is built from TRBV11-2 and TRBJ1-2; tentative D call: TRBD1 (5 bases). In nucleotides, the CDR3 is TGTGCCAGCAGCTTAGACCGGGACGCCTTCTATGGCTACACCTTC. This codes for CASSLDRDAFYGYTF. Full variable domain (rest looked up from reference TRBV11-2 and TRBJ1-2): EAGVAQSPRYKIIEKRQSVAFWCNPISGHATLYWYQQILGQGPKLLIQFQNNGVVDDSQLPKDRFSAERLKGVDSTLKIQPAKLEDSAVYLCASSLDRDAFYGYTFGSGTRLTVV.